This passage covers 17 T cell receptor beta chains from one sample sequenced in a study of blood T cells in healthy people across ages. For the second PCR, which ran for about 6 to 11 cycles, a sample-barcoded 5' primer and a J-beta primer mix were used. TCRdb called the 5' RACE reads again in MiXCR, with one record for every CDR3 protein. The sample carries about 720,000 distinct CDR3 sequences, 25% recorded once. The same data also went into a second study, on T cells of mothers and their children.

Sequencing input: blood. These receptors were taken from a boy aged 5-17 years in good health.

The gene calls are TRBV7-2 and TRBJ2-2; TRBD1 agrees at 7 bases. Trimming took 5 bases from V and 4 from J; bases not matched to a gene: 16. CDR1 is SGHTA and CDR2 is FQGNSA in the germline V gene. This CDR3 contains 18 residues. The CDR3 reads CASSLTSTGEFVTGELFF. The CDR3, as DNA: TGTGCCAGCAGCCTCACAAGCACAGGGGAATTCGTCACCGGGGAGCTGTTTTTT.

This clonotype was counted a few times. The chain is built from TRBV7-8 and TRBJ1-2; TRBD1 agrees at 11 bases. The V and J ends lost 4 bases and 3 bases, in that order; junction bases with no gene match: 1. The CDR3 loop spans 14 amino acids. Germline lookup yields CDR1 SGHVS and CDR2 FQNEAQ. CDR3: CASSWDRGYYGYTF. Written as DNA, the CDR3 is TGTGCCAGCAGCTGGGACAGGGGGTACTATGGCTACACCTTC.

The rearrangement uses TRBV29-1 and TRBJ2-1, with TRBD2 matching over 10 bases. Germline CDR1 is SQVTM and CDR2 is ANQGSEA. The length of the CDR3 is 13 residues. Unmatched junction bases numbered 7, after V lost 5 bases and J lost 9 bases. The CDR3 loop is CSVSSGSVGEQFF. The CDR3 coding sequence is TGCAGCGTTTCTAGCGGGAGCGTTGGTGAGCAGTTCTTC.

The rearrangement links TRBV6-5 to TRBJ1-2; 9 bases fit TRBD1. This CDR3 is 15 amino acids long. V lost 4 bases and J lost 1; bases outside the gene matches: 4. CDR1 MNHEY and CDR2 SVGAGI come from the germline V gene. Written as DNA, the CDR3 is TGTGCCAGCAGTTCCCTGACAGGGGGTAACTATGGCTACACCTTC. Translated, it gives CASSSLTGGNYGYTF.

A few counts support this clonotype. For the CDR3, the DNA is TGCACCCCGGGGACAGGGTGGGACAATGAGCAGTTCTTC. Protein product: CTPGTGWDNEQFF. The chain combines TRBV20-1 with TRBJ2-1; 9 bases line up with TRBD1. The germline gives CDR1 DFQATT, CDR2 SNEGSKA (reference sequence). The CDR3 is 13 amino acids.

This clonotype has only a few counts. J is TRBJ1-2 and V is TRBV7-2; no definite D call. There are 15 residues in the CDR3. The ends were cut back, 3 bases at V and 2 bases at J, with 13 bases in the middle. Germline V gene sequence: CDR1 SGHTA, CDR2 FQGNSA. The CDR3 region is CASSFSPVLNYGYTF. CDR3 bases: TGTGCCAGCAGCTTTTCCCCAGTCCTAAACTATGGCTACACCTTC. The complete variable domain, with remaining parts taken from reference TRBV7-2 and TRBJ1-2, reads GAGVSQSPSNKVTEKGKDVELRCDPISGHTALYWYRQSLGQGLEFLIYFQGNSAPDKSGLPSDRFSAERTGGSVSTLTIQRTQQEDSAVYLCASSFSPVLNYGYTFGSGTRLTVV.

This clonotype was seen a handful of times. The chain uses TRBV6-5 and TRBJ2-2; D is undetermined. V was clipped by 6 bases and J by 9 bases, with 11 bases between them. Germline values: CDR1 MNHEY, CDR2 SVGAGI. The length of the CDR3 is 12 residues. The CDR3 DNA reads TGTGCCAGCAGCCGATATGGACGGGAGCTGTTTTTT. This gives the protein CASSRYGRELFF.

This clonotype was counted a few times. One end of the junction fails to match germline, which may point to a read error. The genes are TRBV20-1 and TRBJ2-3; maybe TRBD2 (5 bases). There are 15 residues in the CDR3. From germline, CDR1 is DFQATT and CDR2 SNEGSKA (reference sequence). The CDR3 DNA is TGCAGCGCTAGAGACCCCGGGAACGCGGGCGATACGCAGTATTTT. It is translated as CSARDPGNAGDTQYF.

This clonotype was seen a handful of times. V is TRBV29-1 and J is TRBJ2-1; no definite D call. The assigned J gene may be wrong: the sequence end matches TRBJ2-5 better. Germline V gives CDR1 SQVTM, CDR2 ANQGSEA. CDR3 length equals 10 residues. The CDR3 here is CSVMLATQYF. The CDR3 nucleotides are TGCAGCGTTATGTTGGCGACCCAGTACTTC.

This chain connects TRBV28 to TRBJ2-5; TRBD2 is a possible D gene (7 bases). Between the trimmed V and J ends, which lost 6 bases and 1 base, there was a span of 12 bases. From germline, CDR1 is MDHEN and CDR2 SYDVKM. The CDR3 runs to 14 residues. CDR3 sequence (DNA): TGTGCCAGCAGCCATAGGGGGGGCCAAGAGACCCAGTACTTC. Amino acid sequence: CASSHRGGQETQYF.

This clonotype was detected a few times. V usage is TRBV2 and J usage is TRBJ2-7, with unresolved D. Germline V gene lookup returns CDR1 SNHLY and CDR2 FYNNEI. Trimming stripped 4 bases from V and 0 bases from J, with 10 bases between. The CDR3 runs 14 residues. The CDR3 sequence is CASSVTASSYEQYF. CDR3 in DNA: TGTGCCAGCAGTGTAACCGCAAGCTCCTACGAGCAGTACTTC.

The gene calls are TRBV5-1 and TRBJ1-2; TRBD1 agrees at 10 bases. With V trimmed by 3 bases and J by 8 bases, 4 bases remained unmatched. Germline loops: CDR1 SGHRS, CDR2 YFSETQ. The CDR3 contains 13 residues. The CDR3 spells CASSSGDRGGYTF. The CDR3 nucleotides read TGCGCCAGCAGCTCCGGGGACAGGGGAGGCTACACCTTC.

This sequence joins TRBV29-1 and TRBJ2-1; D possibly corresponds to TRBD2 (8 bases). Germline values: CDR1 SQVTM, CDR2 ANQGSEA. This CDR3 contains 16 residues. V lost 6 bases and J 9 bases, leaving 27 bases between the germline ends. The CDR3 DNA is TGCAGCGTCACAGAGGGGGCGGGAGGTGCTTCGATTGAGCAGTTCTTC. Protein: CSVTEGAGGASIEQFF.

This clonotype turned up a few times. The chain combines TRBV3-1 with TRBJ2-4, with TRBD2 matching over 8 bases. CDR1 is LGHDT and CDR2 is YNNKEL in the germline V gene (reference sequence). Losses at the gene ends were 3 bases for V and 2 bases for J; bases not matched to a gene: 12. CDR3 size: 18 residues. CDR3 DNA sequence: TGTGCCAGCAGCCATACCGGGACTAGAGAGGGGACCAAAAACATTCAGTACTTC. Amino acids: CASSHTGTREGTKNIQYF.

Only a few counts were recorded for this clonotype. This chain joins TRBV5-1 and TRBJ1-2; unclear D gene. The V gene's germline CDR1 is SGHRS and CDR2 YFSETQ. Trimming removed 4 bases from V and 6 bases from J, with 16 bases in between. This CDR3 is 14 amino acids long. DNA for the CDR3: TGCGCCAGCAGCGACTTTGGTGTTGTAAATGGCTACACCTTC. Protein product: CASSDFGVVNGYTF. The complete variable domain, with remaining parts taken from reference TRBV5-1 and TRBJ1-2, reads KAGVTQTPRYLIKTRGQQVTLSCSPISGHRSVSWYQQTPGQGLQFLFEYFSETQRNKGNFPGRFSGRQFSNSRSEMNVSTLELGDSALYLCASSDFGVVNGYTFGSGTRLTVV.

CDR3 in DNA: TGTGCCAGCAGCGACCGGATCACCGGGGAGCTGTTTTTT. Residues: CASSDRITGELFF. The chain uses TRBV2 and TRBJ2-2, with D hard to call. Trimming pared 6 bases from V and 4 bases from J, leaving 9 bases between. Germline V CDR1 and CDR2: SNHLY, FYNNEI. This CDR3 region has 13 residues.

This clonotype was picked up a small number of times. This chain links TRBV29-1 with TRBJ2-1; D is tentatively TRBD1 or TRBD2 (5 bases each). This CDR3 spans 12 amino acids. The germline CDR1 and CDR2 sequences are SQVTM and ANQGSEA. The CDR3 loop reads CITRGGADEQFF. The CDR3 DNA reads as TGCATCACGAGGGGTGGTGCCGATGAGCAGTTCTTC.